These T cell receptor beta chains were read from a single sample in a study of cytomegalovirus exposure and HLA in healthy donors. Using immunoSEQ multiplex PCR, the repertoire was profiled, and TCRdb retains in-frame clones only, with some absent. In the table there are 130,000 or so clones, less than 85% of which are singletons. Sequencing input: PBMCs. These receptor sequences come from a woman aged 40 to 50 in good health and CMV-seropositive. Each CDR3 is given with its conserved first and last residue. A D gene is named only where the DNA matches it firmly. Clone size is given for some rows only: seen once, a few or many times, or a class if the clone is expanded.

size: few; D: TRBD2; V: TRBV4-3; J: TRBJ2-3; DNA: TGCGCCAGCAGCCAAGTTGTCGCGGGAGATGGCACAGATACGCAGTATTTT; CDR3: CASSQVVAGDGTDTQYF
size: few; D: .; V: TRBV5-1; J: TRBJ2-2; DNA: TGCGCCAGCAGCTTGGGACAGGTCGTGGCCGGGGAGCTGTTTTTT; CDR3: CASSLGQVVAGELFF
size: few; D: .; V: TRBV5-8; J: TRBJ1-5; DNA: TGTGCCAGCAATTTACGCCCGGATCAGCCCCAGCATTTT; CDR3: CASNLRPDQPQHF
size: .; D: .; V: TRBV7-8; J: TRBJ1-1; DNA: TGTGCCAGCAGCTTACAGGGTCGGGGGGACACTGAAGCTTTCTTT; CDR3: CASSLQGRGDTEAFF
size: .; D: TRBD2; V: TRBV7-9; J: TRBJ2-7; DNA: TGTGCCAGCAGCTCCGGACTAGCGGGGGCCTACGAGCAGTACTTC; CDR3: CASSSGLAGAYEQYF
size: .; D: .; V: TRBV7-2; J: TRBJ2-7; DNA: TGTGCCATCCCTGACGATATAGGTTACTGGGAGCGCTACGAGCAGTACTTC; CDR3: CAIPDDIGYWERYEQYF
size: .; D: .; V: TRBV7-2; J: TRBJ2-2; DNA: TGTGCCAGCAGCCCCGGCATGGGGCCTCTGTTTTTT; CDR3: CASSPGMGPLFF
size: .; D: TRBD1; V: TRBV19; J: TRBJ2-7; DNA: TGTGCCAGTAGTATGACCTCAAGGAGCAGGGGGCGAACCTACGAGCAGTACTTC; CDR3: CASSMTSRSRGRTYEQYF
size: .; D: TRBD2; V: TRBV5-4; J: TRBJ2-5; DNA: TGTGCCAGCAGCTTAGGCGGGAGAGTACAAGAGACCCAGTACTTC; CDR3: CASSLGGRVQETQYF
size: .; D: .; V: TRBV5-5; J: TRBJ2-1; DNA: TGTGCCAGCAGCCCAGATACAGGATACGGGTTCTTC; CDR3: CASSPDTGYGFF
size: .; D: .; V: TRBV7-3; J: TRBJ2-1; DNA: TGTGCCAGCACCTCTCTGACGGGGGATGAGCAGTTCTTC; CDR3: CASTSLTGDEQFF
size: .; D: TRBD1; V: TRBV7-2; J: TRBJ1-1; DNA: TGTGCCAGCAGCCCCCGGACAGGGCCGAACACTGAAGCTTTCTTT; CDR3: CASSPRTGPNTEAFF
size: few; D: TRBD1; V: TRBV18; J: TRBJ1-4; DNA: TGTGCCAGCTCACCTGGGACAGGGGTACTATCGGCTAATGAAAAACTGTTTTTT; CDR3: CASSPGTGVLSANEKLFF
size: .; D: .; V: TRBV9; J: TRBJ2-3; DNA: TGTGCCAGCAGCGGTCCTAGGACAGATACGCAGTATTTT; CDR3: CASSGPRTDTQYF
size: once; D: .; V: TRBV5-4; J: TRBJ2-7; DNA: TGTGCCAGCAGCCATATGACGGACAGCCGCTACGAGCAGTACTTC; CDR3: CASSHMTDSRYEQYF
size: .; D: .; V: TRBV4-3; J: TRBJ1-3; DNA: TGCGCCAGCAGCCAAGATCTCGGGGTCTCTGGAAACACCATATATTTT; CDR3: CASSQDLGVSGNTIYF
size: .; D: .; V: TRBV2; J: TRBJ2-7; DNA: TGTGCCAGCTCTCTCGGCAGGTTGTCCTACGAGCAGTACTTC; CDR3: CASSLGRLSYEQYF
size: .; D: TRBD1; V: TRBV5-5; J: TRBJ1-1; DNA: TGTGCCAGCAGTCGAGGACAGGGTAGCGGGAACACTGAAGCTTTCTTT; CDR3: CASSRGQGSGNTEAFF
size: .; D: .; V: TRBV10-3; J: TRBJ1-1; DNA: TGTGCCATCAGTGAGAATCGGGGCGGGACGAACACTGAAGCTTTCTTT; CDR3: CAISENRGGTNTEAFF
size: .; D: .; V: TRBV5-1; J: TRBJ2-3; DNA: TGCGCCAGCCTCGGGTTGGATACGCAGTATTTT; CDR3: CASLGLDTQYF
size: once; D: TRBD1; V: TRBV5-4; J: TRBJ1-4; DNA: TGTGCCAGCAGCCGGGACAGGCATGAAAAACTGTTTTTT; CDR3: CASSRDRHEKLFF
size: .; D: .; V: TRBV7-2; J: TRBJ2-3; DNA: TGTGCCAGCAGCTTAAGGGACACGGATACGCAGTATTTT; CDR3: CASSLRDTDTQYF
size: .; D: .; V: TRBV7-3; J: TRBJ2-6; DNA: TGTGCCAGCAGCCCGAGGGCAGGTTCTGGGGCCAACGTCCTGACTTTC; CDR3: CASSPRAGSGANVLTF
size: .; D: TRBD1; V: TRBV6-1; J: TRBJ1-1; DNA: TGTGCCAGCAGTGAAGTGGGACAGGGGGTTCTGTCGACTGAAGCTTTCTTT; CDR3: CASSEVGQGVLSTEAFF
size: .; D: .; V: TRBV2; J: TRBJ1-1; DNA: TGTGCCAGCAGTCCCCGGGGGGCTGCGACAATCCGGGCTTTCTTT; CDR3: CASSPRGAATIRAFF
size: .; D: TRBD2; V: TRBV5-1; J: TRBJ2-5; DNA: TGCGCCAGCAGTTCCTCCTTACTAGCGGGAGGGAGGCAAGAGACCCAGTACTTC; CDR3: CASSSSLLAGGRQETQYF
size: .; D: .; V: TRBV7-8; J: TRBJ2-1; DNA: TGTGCCAGCAGCCCGATATCCGGGGGGCCCTACAATGAGCAGTTCTTC; CDR3: CASSPISGGPYNEQFF
size: .; D: .; V: TRBV25-1; J: TRBJ2-1; DNA: TGTGCCAGCAGTGAATGGGAGAGCTCCTACAATGAGCAGTTCTTC; CDR3: CASSEWESSYNEQFF
size: .; D: TRBD1; V: TRBV14; J: TRBJ2-1; DNA: TGTGCCAGCAGCACAGGGACAGGTGAGCAGTTCTTC; CDR3: CASSTGTGEQFF
size: .; D: TRBD2; V: TRBV6-4; J: TRBJ2-2; DNA: TGTGCCAGCAGAAACAGCGGGAGCACCGGGGAGCTGTTTTTT; CDR3: CASRNSGSTGELFF
size: few; D: TRBD1; V: TRBV6-1; J: TRBJ1-1; DNA: TGTGCCAGCAGTCCGGGACAGGGGTTTACTGAAGCTTTCTTT; CDR3: CASSPGQGFTEAFF
size: once; D: .; V: TRBV5-4; J: TRBJ1-1; DNA: TGTGCCAGCAGCCCTTTACCCGGGAGGAACACTGAAGCTTTCTTT; CDR3: CASSPLPGRNTEAFF
size: medium-sized; D: .; V: TRBV7-9; J: TRBJ1-1; DNA: TGTGCCAGCGAACCCCTAAACACTGAAGCTTTCTTT; CDR3: CASEPLNTEAFF
size: .; D: .; V: TRBV28; J: TRBJ1-4; DNA: TGTGCCACCAGCTACGGCGGGGGGAATGAAAAACTGTTTTTT; CDR3: CATSYGGGNEKLFF
size: .; D: .; V: TRBV19; J: TRBJ2-2; DNA: TGTGCCAGTAGTATAAGGTGGCTAACTTCGCGGACCGGGGAGCTGTTTTTT; CDR3: CASSIRWLTSRTGELFF
size: .; D: TRBD1; V: TRBV19; J: TRBJ1-3; DNA: TGTGCCAGTAGCCCGACAGGGACAGCCGGAAACACCATATATTTT; CDR3: CASSPTGTAGNTIYF
size: .; D: .; V: TRBV6-1; J: TRBJ2-1; DNA: TGTGCCAGCAATCGGGCCGAGAGGGCATACAATGAGCAGTTCTTC; CDR3: CASNRAERAYNEQFF
size: .; D: .; V: TRBV4-3; J: TRBJ2-3; DNA: TGCGCCAGCAGCCGCTCCGGGACTAGCACAGATACGCAGTATTTT; CDR3: CASSRSGTSTDTQYF
size: .; D: TRBD2; V: TRBV2; J: TRBJ2-7; DNA: TGTGCCAGCAGGGCTAGCGGGAGCTCCTACGAGCAGTACTTC; CDR3: CASRASGSSYEQYF
size: .; D: TRBD2; V: TRBV7-2; J: TRBJ2-5; DNA: TGTGCCAGCAGCGTAAAAACTAGCGGGGGGGGAAAGACCCAGTACTTC; CDR3: CASSVKTSGGGKTQYF
size: .; D: .; V: TRBV28; J: TRBJ2-7; DNA: TGTGCCAGCAGTTCAACGAACAGCTACGAGCAGTACTTC; CDR3: CASSSTNSYEQYF
size: .; D: TRBD2; V: TRBV4-2; J: TRBJ2-3; DNA: TGTGCCAGCAGCCCGGTTCTAGCGGATACAGATACGCAGTATTTT; CDR3: CASSPVLADTDTQYF
size: .; D: TRBD1; V: TRBV9; J: TRBJ1-5; DNA: TGTGCCAGCAGCGTAGAAAGCAGGGGGCTGTGGAATCAGCCCCAGCATTTT; CDR3: CASSVESRGLWNQPQHF
size: .; D: .; V: TRBV6-1; J: TRBJ2-7; DNA: TGTGCCAGCAGTGGCGGCGGAACCTACGAGCAGTACTTC; CDR3: CASSGGGTYEQYF
size: .; D: TRBD2; V: TRBV18; J: TRBJ2-7; DNA: TGTGCCAGCTCACCCGGGGGGGCTCGGTACGAGCAGTACTTC; CDR3: CASSPGGARYEQYF
size: .; D: TRBD2; V: TRBV7-2; J: TRBJ2-1; DNA: TGTGCCAGCACCCTGCTGGGGACTAGCGAGTACAATGAGCAGTTCTTC; CDR3: CASTLLGTSEYNEQFF
size: few; D: TRBD1; V: TRBV2; J: TRBJ1-2; DNA: TGTGCCAGCAGTCCGACAGGGGGAGACTATGGCTACACCTTC; CDR3: CASSPTGGDYGYTF
size: .; D: TRBD2; V: TRBV4-2; J: TRBJ2-5; DNA: TGTGCCAGCAGCCAAGGCGTTGGTCTAGATAGCGGGCCCCAAGAGACCCAGTACTTC; CDR3: CASSQGVGLDSGPQETQYF
size: .; D: .; V: TRBV2; J: TRBJ1-1; DNA: TGTGCCAGCAGTTTCACAGGGAACACTGAAGCTTTCTTT; CDR3: CASSFTGNTEAFF
size: .; D: TRBD2; V: TRBV30; J: TRBJ2-7; DNA: TGTGCCTGGAGTGTACTAGGGAGGGTGGAAGGCGAGCAGTACTTC; CDR3: CAWSVLGRVEGEQYF
size: .; D: .; V: TRBV7-9; J: TRBJ2-7; DNA: TGTGCCAGCAGCTTAGCCGGGGGTGGGAGAGAGCAGTACTTC; CDR3: CASSLAGGGREQYF
size: few; D: TRBD1; V: TRBV28; J: TRBJ1-5; DNA: TGTGCCAGCAGTCTCGGACAGGGAGCGATTTACAATCAGCCCCAGCATTTT; CDR3: CASSLGQGAIYNQPQHF
size: .; D: .; V: TRBV10-1; J: TRBJ2-7; DNA: TGCGCCAGCAACCGGACAGTCGCGGGTAGGGACGAGCAGTACTTC; CDR3: CASNRTVAGRDEQYF